This TCR beta chain originates from a study of T cell responses to AZD1222 COVID-19 vaccine (dated by TCRdb to about 2021). Turning to the overall study: AZD1222 recipients whose second dose came at about 4 weeks and those whose second dose came at about 12 weeks were combined into one group, since spike-specific TCR depth and breadth did not differ between the two schedules. TCR sequencing covered roughly 230 trial participants: some 210 given two doses of AZD1222 and 26 given two doses of MenACWY control vaccine. Enrollment into the trials was organized by age into subgroups of 18-55, 56-69 and 70-plus years, and those subgroups contained roughly 150, 30 and 60 TCR-sequenced participants, respectively.

The study at large found these results: Spike-specific TCR breadth and depth rose significantly after two AZD1222 doses compared with day 0 and with MenACWY recipients. Conclusions about previously exposed vaccinees were limited because only six or seven AZD1222 recipients were SARS-CoV-2 seropositive at baseline. Reportedly, close to half of the unique spike-specific TCRs recognized epitopes lying outside the regions that are mutated in the B.1.351 and B.1.1.7 variants. In the small 56-69-year group, the increase in depth fell short of significance, most likely because of low power. Because no day 14 peak-response samples were available, the repertoires could be characterized only after the peak T cell response. The whole spike protein was spanned by vaccine-associated CD4 TCRs, and dominant responses were seen in regions 160-218 and 743-854. Most participants were white British and females outnumbered males, and the authors suggested that clonal diversity may have been underestimated.

The CDR3 regions of human TCRbeta chains were analyzed by immunosequencing. Regarding the original processing steps: TCRs in the repertoires were matched against a reference library of SARS-CoV-2-specific TCRs that had been generated with the MIRA antigen-specificity platform. Breadth meant the fraction of unique TCRs that were SARS-CoV-2-associated, whereas depth meant the fraction of total T cells that were SARS-CoV-2-associated. Using the MIRA data, each spike-specific TCR was mapped to the spike region that the TCR reacts to and placed in a CD4 or CD8 class. Log10-transformed breadth and depth values were compared by one-way ANOVA with Sidak's multiple comparisons tests. TCRdb limited this immuneACCESS table to in-frame rearrangements with V and J called. A share of clones is missing; checked studies link under half to unresolved V genes, and the rest is unexplained. D and trimming come from the DNA, and the V and J calls and clone size come from that table. This sample has 100,000 to 150,000 clones in its table, and 90% of those were observed once. 6.9% of the sample is in the top ten clones.

Notes on this clone: What this receptor recognizes is not known. Within one base of it there is no much larger clone, and no base qualities were kept.

The time point label of this sample denotes: baseline before first vaccination. Vaccinee samples came from UK trials COV001 and COV002, including a single-blind randomized controlled phase 2/3 trial of AZD1222 (ChAdOx1 nCoV-19) in healthy adults. For TCRbeta chain sequencing, PBMC samples from trial participants were taken at day 0 and at day 28 after the second dose. The germline ends are 18 bases apart after V is trimmed by 6 bases and J by 1 base. CDR1 and CDR2, per the germline V gene, are SNHLY and FYNNEI. Measured from the cysteine to the phenylalanine, the CDR3 is 16 residues long. Here the CDR3 DNA is all that survives: 48 bases in frame from base 1.

The TCR originated in an adult in good health. The chain was built from TRBV2 and TRBJ1-1; the D segment cannot be called with confidence. This specimen consisted of peripheral blood, obtained on day 0 of AZD1222 vaccination. Here the CDR3 is given as CASSPGVVLGNTEAFF. The nucleotides read TGTGCCAGCAGCCCCGGTGTTGTCCTAGGGAACACTGAAGCTTTCTTT.